This T cell receptor beta chain came from a study of T-cell reconstitution after alpha-beta-depleted transplantation in children. Overall study findings and caveats: From newly produced T cells came most of the T-cell counts and diversity one year after transplant. There were reportedly several hundred expanded graft clones from which alpha-beta T cells came about two months after transplant.

The CDR3 has 13 amino acids. Trimming stripped 2 bases from V and 12 bases from J, with 14 bases between. CDR1 is MNHEY and CDR2 is SVGEGT in the germline V gene. Library preparation (for TCRbeta) was performed with unique molecular identifiers. TCRdb independently ran MiXCR on the PCR reads; one entry per CDR3 protein. The repertoire holds about 420,000 distinct CDR3 sequences, around 15% seen once, with 25% to 35% in the top ten. Comments on this clonotype: The target antigen is unknown.

The genes are TRBV6-2 or TRBV6-3 and TRBJ2-1; TRBD2 might be the D (6 bases). This sample comprised PBMCs, mostly from graft donor cells, obtained 360 days after TCRalphabeta/CD19-depleted stem cell transplant. The TCR was taken from a boy in the first two years of life who had a stem cell transplant for Wiskott-Aldrich syndrome, so the T cells may come from the graft donor. DNA for the CDR3: TGTGCCAGCAGTTACACGACTAGTCTGGGGCAGTTCTTC. It is translated as CASSYTTSLGQFF.